The 32 T cell receptor beta chains given below trace back to one sample, sequenced in a study of CD8 T cells in Susac syndrome. Random hexamers were used to reverse transcribe an amount of about 0.45 to 1 ug RNA. MiXCR, applied by TCRdb to the immunoSEQ multiplex PCR reads, yields one record per CDR3 protein. The sample includes around 230,000 distinct CDR3 sequences, 95% of them seen just once. The sample was CD4+ T cells from PBMCs. Every receptor here comes from a human donor with multiple sclerosis.

J is TRBJ2-1 and V is TRBV15; the D gene is possibly TRBD1 (5 bases). This CDR3 is built from 12 residues. The ends were cut back, 2 bases at V and 6 bases at J, with 5 bases in the middle. Germline V gene data show CDR1 as LNHNV and CDR2 as YYDKDF (reference sequence). DNA of the CDR3: TGTGCCACCAGCAGAAGGGGCAATGAGCAGTTCTTC. It encodes CATSRRGNEQFF. Variable domain in full (rest from reference TRBV15 and TRBJ2-1): DAMVIQNPRYQVTQFGKPVTLSCSQTLNHNVMYWYQQKSSQAPKLLFHYYDKDFNNEADTPDNFQSRRPNTSFCFLDIRSPGLGDTAMYLCATSRRGNEQFFGPGTRLTVL.

The V and J genes are TRBV27 and TRBJ2-3, with TRBD2 matching over 9 bases. After removal of 6 bases from V and 6 bases from J, the junction contained 7 bases not matched to a gene. Germline V gene lookup returns CDR1 MNHEY and CDR2 SMNVEV (reference sequence). This CDR3 has 14 amino acids. This chain's CDR3 is CASSWLAGSDTQYF. In DNA form, the CDR3 reads TGTGCCAGCAGCTGGCTAGCGGGGTCGGATACGCAGTATTTT.

The CDR3 here is CASSQCLQGYEQYF. For the CDR3, the DNA is TGCGCCAGCAGTCAATGTCTACAGGGTTACGAGCAGTACTTC. This chain connects TRBV23-1 to TRBJ2-7, with D maybe TRBD1 (6 bases). TRBV23-1 is an ORF for which the function is uncertain. V was clipped by 1 base and J by 4 bases, with 11 bases between them. This CDR3 spans 14 amino acids.

The chain is built from TRBV29-1 and TRBJ1-3; D possibly corresponds to TRBD1 (5 bases). The CDR3 has 14 residues. V was cut by 6 bases and J by 0 bases, with 12 bases left in between. CDR1 and CDR2 (germline): SQVTM, ANQGSEA. In nucleotides, the CDR3 is TGCAGCGTAGACAGCCTTAGCTCTGGAAACACCATATATTTT. Translation gives CSVDSLSSGNTIYF.

The chain employs TRBV6-5 and TRBJ2-7, with unresolved D. Germline CDR1 MNHEY, CDR2 SVGAGI. Trimming took 6 bases from V and 2 from J, leaving 11 bases between them. The CDR3 covers 13 residues. CDR3 in DNA: TGTGCCAGCAGAGCACCGGGTACCTACGAGCAGTACTTC. Translating it yields CASRAPGTYEQYF.

This clonotype showed up just a few times. The chain links TRBV7-9 to TRBJ2-7; D is perhaps TRBD1 (6 bases). The CDR3 runs to 14 residues. V was cut by 2 bases and J by 1 base, with 9 bases left in between. CDR1 is SEHNR, CDR2 FQNEAQ, per germline (reference sequence). This CDR3 is CASSLNQGSYEQYF. The CDR3 DNA follows: TGTGCCAGCAGCTTAAACCAGGGGTCCTACGAGCAGTACTTC.

The chain recombines TRBV20-1 with TRBJ2-2, with D uncertain. The CDR3 covers 14 residues. The V end was cut by 3 bases, the J end by 7 bases, with 15 bases between. Germline V CDR1 and CDR2: DFQATT, SNEGSKA (reference sequence). The CDR3 bases are TGCAGTGCTAGTCGTGGTTTAGTAGTCGGGGAGCTGTTTTTT. Its protein product is CSASRGLVVGELFF.

This chain joins TRBV6-5 and TRBJ1-6, with unresolved D. Germline V gene lookup returns CDR1 MNHEY and CDR2 SVGAGI. V lost 1 base, J lost 10 bases, and 11 bases lay in between. The CDR3 spans 14 residues. CDR3 in amino acids: CASSYWSGESPLHF. In DNA, the CDR3 is TGTGCCAGCAGTTACTGGTCAGGAGAATCACCCCTCCACTTT.

The chain joins TRBV27 to TRBJ2-3; perhaps TRBD2 as D (5 bases). The CDR3 covers 17 residues. V was trimmed by 7 bases and J by 1 base, leaving 21 bases between them. Germline V gene sequence: CDR1 MNHEY, CDR2 SMNVEV (reference sequence). The DNA for the CDR3 is TGTGCCAGCACTGGCGGGCTTTTTTTGGGAGGCACAGATACGCAGTATTTT. Protein sequence: CASTGGLFLGGTDTQYF.

Points on this clonotype: The junction shows a germline mismatch at one end, possibly a read error. The V call is TRBV4-2, the J call TRBJ2-1; perhaps TRBD2 as D (6 bases). This CDR3 is 13 amino acids long. Germline V gene data show CDR1 as LGHNA and CDR2 as YNFKEQ. The CDR3 protein is CASSQDRRTTRVF. DNA of the CDR3: TGTGCCAGCAGCCAAGATAGAAGGACTACTCGCGTCTTC.

V and J are TRBV10-3 and TRBJ2-5; D is unresolved. CDR3 length equals 11 residues. Germline CDR1 ENHRY, CDR2 SYGVKD. V lost 3 bases, J lost 2 bases, and 1 base lay in between. In nucleotides, the CDR3 is TGTGCCATCAGTGAACAAGAGACCCAGTACTTC. Its translation is CAISEQETQYF.

This rearrangement joins TRBV7-9 to TRBJ1-1; 8 bases map to TRBD1. V was clipped by 5 bases and J by 5 bases; unmatched bases: 7. Germline-derived CDR1 and CDR2 are SEHNR and FQNEAQ (reference sequence). CDR3 length: 14 amino acids. CDR3 DNA: TGTGCCAGCAGCCCCCGGACAGGGAGGACTGAAGCTTTCTTT. Its protein is CASSPRTGRTEAFF.

The CDR3, as DNA: TGTGCCAGCAGTTTAGGCGCTAGCGGTGCTCCGCAGTTCTTC. Translating gives CASSLGASGAPQFF. The chain has TRBV12-3 or TRBV12-4 and TRBJ2-1, with 7 positions matching TRBD2. Trimming cost V 1 base and J 12 bases; bases outside gene matches: 9. The CDR3 runs to 14 residues.

This clonotype was recorded only once. The V gene is TRBV27, the J gene TRBJ1-5; the match to TRBD1 covers 9 bases. V was pared by 9 bases and J by 0 bases, with 3 bases of the junction left unmatched. This CDR3 region has 14 residues. From germline, CDR1 is MNHEY and CDR2 SMNVEV (reference sequence). CDR3 sequence reads: CASGTGNSNQPQHF. DNA of the CDR3: TGTGCCAGTGGGACAGGGAATAGCAATCAGCCCCAGCATTTT.

V and J are TRBV15 and TRBJ1-5; D is unclear. Between the trimmed V and J ends, which lost 11 bases and 0 bases, there was a span of 20 bases. The CDR3 covers 16 residues. Germline V gene data show CDR1 as LNHNV and CDR2 as YYDKDF (reference sequence). The CDR3 coding sequence is TGTGCCTCCGTCGGGCGGAGGCCCTATAGCAATCAGCCCCAGCATTTT. Encoded protein: CASVGRRPYSNQPQHF.

The chain employs TRBV29-1 and TRBJ1-1; 9 positions agree with TRBD1. The junction had 6 bases not matched to a gene; V was cut back by 6 bases and J by 4 bases. The CDR3 is 13 residues long. The germline CDR1 and CDR2 sequences are SQVTM and ANQGSEA. The CDR3 DNA follows: TGCAGCGTCCACCAGACAGGGGGCACTGAAGCTTTCTTT. Protein product: CSVHQTGGTEAFF. The full variable domain, with the rest looked up from reference TRBV29-1 and TRBJ1-1, is SAVISQKPSRDICQRGTSLTIQCQVDSQVTMMFWYRQQPGQSLTLIATANQGSEATYESGFVIDKFPISRPNLTFSTLTVSNMSPEDSSIYLCSVHQTGGTEAFFGQGTRLTVV.

About this clonotype: The junction departs from the called germline gene at one end, perhaps through a read error. The chain couples TRBV12-3 or TRBV12-4 to TRBJ2-7; TRBD2 might be the D (6 bases). The CDR3 totals 12 residues. In DNA form, the CDR3 reads TGTGCCAGCAGCCGGGACTCCCACGAGCAGTACTTC. It is translated as CASSRDSHEQYF.

This chain connects TRBV28 to TRBJ1-1; 8 bases are a match to TRBD1. Germline V gene sequence: CDR1 MDHEN, CDR2 SYDVKM. There are 15 residues in the CDR3. V lost 5 bases to trimming and J lost 1 base; unmatched junction nucleotides: 6. CDR3 coding DNA: TGTGCCAGCAGTCGGCCCGGGACAGGGAACACTGAAGCTTTCTTT. It specifies CASSRPGTGNTEAFF.

The rearrangement joins TRBV3-1 to TRBJ2-1; TRBD1 matches 10 bases. Germline CDR1 LGHDT, CDR2 YNNKEL (reference sequence). The V gene end was trimmed by 6 bases and the J gene end by 6 bases; junction bases not matched to a gene: 2. The CDR3 loop spans 13 amino acids. The chain's CDR3 is CASSRTGGNEQFF. CDR3 sequence (DNA): TGTGCCAGCAGTCGGACAGGGGGCAATGAGCAGTTCTTC.

The rearrangement links TRBV11-2 to TRBJ1-2; no firm D call. V shed 1 base and J shed 0 bases, with 15 bases lying between them. CDR3 length: 17 residues. Germline CDR1 and CDR2: SGHAT and FQNNGV. DNA for the CDR3: TGTGCCAGCAGCTTAGCCGCATATGCGGGATCTAACTATGGCTACACCTTC. Translation gives CASSLAAYAGSNYGYTF.

This chain connects TRBV4-1 to TRBJ2-3, with D unresolved. CDR3 length: 17 amino acids. The V gene lost 1 base and the J gene lost 2 bases, with 16 bases spanning the gap. CDR1 and CDR2 (germline): MGHRA, YSYEKL. CDR3 in DNA: TGCGCCAGCAGCCAAGTTTCGTCCCCGGGCCACACAGATACGCAGTATTTT. It yields the protein CASSQVSSPGHTDTQYF.

Here the CDR3 reads CSARASSGLTDTQYF. CDR3 bases: TGCAGTGCTAGGGCGTCTAGCGGGTTGACAGATACGCAGTATTTT. The rearrangement links TRBV20-1 to TRBJ2-3, with 8 bases that match TRBD2. Per germline, CDR1 DFQATT and CDR2 SNEGSKA (reference sequence). Trimming removed 3 bases from V and 3 bases from J; junction bases left unmatched: 8. There are 15 residues in the CDR3.

The J gene is TRBJ2-3, the V gene TRBV20-1, with TRBD2 matching 9 bases. CDR3 length equals 15 residues. Germline assignment: CDR1 DFQATT and CDR2 SNEGSKA (reference sequence). CDR3 coding DNA: TGCAGCTCATCCCCCTTAGCGGGAGTTGGAGATACGCAGTATTTT. Translating it yields CSSSPLAGVGDTQYF.

This rearrangement joins TRBV28 to TRBJ2-7, with 8 bases lining up with TRBD2. J gave up 3 bases and V 5 bases, and 6 bases lay outside the gene matches. The length of the CDR3 is 14 residues. The germline V gene has CDR1 MDHEN and CDR2 SYDVKM. CDR3 in amino acids: CASSPLAGGYEQYF. The CDR3, as DNA: TGTGCCAGCAGTCCCCTGGCGGGAGGCTACGAGCAGTACTTC.

V usage is TRBV29-1 and J usage is TRBJ1-2, with a weak D call TRBD1 (5 bases). The CDR3 loop spans 13 amino acids. Germline V gives CDR1 SQVTM, CDR2 ANQGSEA. V lost 3 bases and J lost 7, with 15 bases in between. CDR3 DNA: TGCAGCGTTGAGAGGGGCGCAGGCTCTGGCTACACCTTC. Its protein is CSVERGAGSGYTF.

V usage is TRBV11-2 and J usage is TRBJ1-1; 7 bases are shared with TRBD1. The germline V gene has CDR1 SGHAT and CDR2 FQNNGV. V shed 5 bases and J 7 bases; nucleotides not matched to a gene: 13. The CDR3 spans 15 residues. In nucleotides, the CDR3 is TGTGCCAGCAGCCAACCAAGGGGGCGCGAGGGTGAAGCTTTCTTT. Its protein product is CASSQPRGREGEAFF.

This rearrangement joins TRBV11-2 to TRBJ1-2; 10 bases are a match to TRBD1. V lost 6 bases to trimming and J lost 7 bases; unmatched junction nucleotides: 5. The germline V gene encodes CDR1 SGHAT and CDR2 FQNNGV. The CDR3 loop spans 13 amino acids. The CDR3 spells CASRRQGAAGYTF. CDR3 bases: TGTGCCAGCAGGCGACAGGGGGCAGCTGGCTACACCTTC.

The J gene is TRBJ1-1, the V gene TRBV18; a possible D gene is TRBD1 (5 bases). The CDR3 totals 14 residues. Germline V gene lookup returns CDR1 KGHSH and CDR2 LQKENI. The germline V and J ends were trimmed by 3 bases and 5 bases, with 13 bases remaining between them. This CDR3 is CASSPTAGGTEAFF. DNA of the CDR3: TGTGCCAGCTCACCCACAGCGGGGGGAACTGAAGCTTTCTTT.

The CDR3 region is CASSPQDTQYF. CDR3 DNA sequence: TGTGCCAGCAGTCCCCAGGATACGCAGTATTTT. The chain has TRBV7-9 and TRBJ2-3; D gene unclear. The germline CDR1 and CDR2 sequences are SEHNR and FQNEAQ (reference sequence). Trimming left V 6 bases short and J 6 bases short, with 7 bases between. The length of the CDR3 is 11 residues.

The chain combines TRBV7-2 with TRBJ2-1, with a weak D call TRBD2 (7 bases). Germline loops: CDR1 SGHTA, CDR2 FQGNSA. The CDR3 totals 14 residues. V was clipped by 4 bases and J by 4 bases, with 11 bases between them. The CDR3 sequence is CASSWGGIYNEQFF. CDR3 DNA sequence: TGTGCCAGCAGCTGGGGGGGCATATACAATGAGCAGTTCTTC. The full variable domain, completed using reference TRBV7-2 and TRBJ2-1, is GAGVSQSPSNKVTEKGKDVELRCDPISGHTALYWYRQSLGQGLEFLIYFQGNSAPDKSGLPSDRFSAERTGGSVSTLTIQRTQQEDSAVYLCASSWGGIYNEQFFGPGTRLTVL.

V gene TRBV12-3 or TRBV12-4 combines with J gene TRBJ2-4; D gene ambiguous. V shed 0 bases and J shed 7 bases, with 13 bases lying between them. The CDR3 is 15 amino acids. CDR3 sequence: CASSLAQIIGNIQYF. CDR3 bases: TGTGCCAGCAGTTTAGCACAGATTATAGGGAACATTCAGTACTTC.

The gene calls are TRBV20-1 and TRBJ2-3; no clear D gene. The CDR3 totals 11 residues. The V end lost 5 bases, the J end lost 6 bases, and 9 bases lay between the germline ends. Per the germline V gene, CDR1 is DFQATT and CDR2 is SNEGSKA (reference sequence). CDR3 bases: TGCAGTGCTCCTTTCCGTGATACGCAGTATTTT. Translation gives CSAPFRDTQYF.